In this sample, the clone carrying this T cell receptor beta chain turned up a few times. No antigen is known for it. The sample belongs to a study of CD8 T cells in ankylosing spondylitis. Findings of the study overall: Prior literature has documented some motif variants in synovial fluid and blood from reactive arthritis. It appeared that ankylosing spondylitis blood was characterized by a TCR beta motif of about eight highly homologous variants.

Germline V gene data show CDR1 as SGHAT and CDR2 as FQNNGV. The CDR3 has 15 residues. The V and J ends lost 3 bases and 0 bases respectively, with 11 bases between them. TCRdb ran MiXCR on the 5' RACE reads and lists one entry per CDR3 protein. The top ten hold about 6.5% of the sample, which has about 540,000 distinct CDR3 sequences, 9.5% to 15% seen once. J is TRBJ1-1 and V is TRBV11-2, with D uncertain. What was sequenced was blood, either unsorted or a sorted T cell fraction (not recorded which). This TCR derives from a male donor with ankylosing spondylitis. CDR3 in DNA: TGTGCCAGCAGCTTGAGGGCCGGGATGAACACTGAAGCTTTCTTT. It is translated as CASSLRAGMNTEAFF.